The 24 T cell receptor beta chains below come from one sample, sequenced in a study of CD8 T cells in ankylosing spondylitis. These receptors' targets are unknown. Study-level findings and limits: In ankylosing spondylitis blood, a motif of roughly 8 highly homologous TCR beta variants appeared characteristic.

TCRdb analysed the 5' RACE reads with MiXCR anew, one entry per CDR3 protein. Of hundreds of thousands of distinct CDR3 sequences listed, roughly 26% are singletons. Sequenced material: blood, either unsorted or a sorted T cell fraction (not recorded which). All receptors derive from a male donor with ankylosing spondylitis.

The V call is TRBV7-9, the J call TRBJ2-7, with D uncertain. Germline loops: CDR1 SEHNR, CDR2 FQNEAQ (reference sequence). The CDR3 is 15 residues long. Trimming removed 3 bases at V and 7 bases at J, with 19 bases between. The CDR3: CASSLGATLQAEQYF. CDR3 coding DNA: TGTGCCAGCAGCTTGGGTGCGACCCTCCAGGCTGAGCAGTACTTC.

This clonotype came up many times. The chain couples TRBV29-1 to TRBJ2-6; D is unresolved. Germline assignment: CDR1 SQVTM and CDR2 ANQGSEA. Trimming removed 5 bases at V and 1 base at J, with 0 bases between. The CDR3 consists of 11 residues. Here the CDR3 reads CSVSGANVLTF. For the CDR3, the DNA is TGCAGCGTTTCTGGGGCCAACGTCCTGACTTTC. The full variable domain, with the rest looked up from reference TRBV29-1 and TRBJ2-6, is SAVISQKPSRDICQRGTSLTIQCQVDSQVTMMFWYRQQPGQSLTLIATANQGSEATYESGFVIDKFPISRPNLTFSTLTVSNMSPEDSSIYLCSVSGANVLTFGAGSRLTVL.

The chain recombines TRBV20-1 with TRBJ1-5; D might be TRBD1 (6 bases). The V gene lost 0 bases and the J gene lost 3 bases, with 12 bases spanning the gap. The CDR3 sequence is 15 residues long. Germline V gives CDR1 DFQATT, CDR2 SNEGSKA (reference sequence). Here the CDR3 reads CSARDARGPNQPQHF. The CDR3 DNA is TGCAGTGCTAGAGATGCCAGGGGCCCCAATCAGCCCCAGCATTTT.

This clonotype was counted between two and nine times. This chain uses TRBV5-1 with TRBJ2-5, with TRBD2 as a possible D gene (5 bases). The CDR3 covers 13 residues. From germline, CDR1 is SGHRS and CDR2 YFSETQ. The V gene lost 2 bases and the J gene lost 5 bases, with 10 bases spanning the gap. CDR3 protein: CASSLQLGETQYF. CDR3 in DNA: TGCGCCAGCAGCTTACAACTAGGGGAGACCCAGTACTTC.

This clonotype was seen just once. This chain connects TRBV7-9 to TRBJ2-7; D may match TRBD1 or TRBD2 (5 bases each). The CDR3 has 14 amino acids. The V and J ends lost 5 bases and 5 bases respectively, with 16 bases between them. Germline loops: CDR1 SEHNR, CDR2 FQNEAQ (reference sequence). CDR3 sequence (DNA): TGTGCCAGCAGCCCTACAGGAGGTATCGACGAGCAGTACTTC. The encoded protein is CASSPTGGIDEQYF.

This clonotype was observed a few times. This CDR3 reads CASSPGGMEDTEAFF. DNA of the CDR3: TGCGCCAGCAGTCCCGGTGGGATGGAGGACACTGAAGCTTTCTTT. The gene calls are TRBV5-1 and TRBJ1-1; D gene unclear. Germline CDR1 reads SGHRS; CDR2 reads YFSETQ. The CDR3 covers 15 residues. Trimming removed 5 bases at V and 3 bases at J, with 17 bases between.

Points on this clonotype: The junction does not match germline at one end; this may be a read error. The chain has TRBV5-1 and TRBJ2-1; possible D gene TRBD2, 6 bases. This CDR3 comprises 16 residues. CDR1 and CDR2 from the germline V gene are SGHRS and YFSETQ. This CDR3 reads CASRFGVGRSGNEQFF. Here the CDR3 DNA reads TGCGCCAGCCGCTTCGGGGTCGGGAGAAGTGGAAATGAGCAGTTCTTC.

The chain recombines TRBV29-1 with TRBJ2-7; D is unresolved. The V gene lost 6 bases and the J gene lost 0 bases, with 12 bases spanning the gap. The CDR3 consists of 13 residues. Germline-derived CDR1 and CDR2 are SQVTM and ANQGSEA. DNA of the CDR3: TGCAGCGTCCGAAGGTTGAGCTCCTACGAGCAGTACTTC. This gives the protein CSVRRLSSYEQYF.

This clonotype was counted between two and nine times. The chain links TRBV5-1 to TRBJ2-5, with D maybe TRBD2 (5 bases). Per the germline V gene, CDR1 is SGHRS and CDR2 is YFSETQ. The CDR3 contains 16 residues. V lost 0 bases and J 5 bases, leaving 17 bases between the germline ends. The DNA of the CDR3 is TGCGCCAGCAGCTTGGAGGCTAGCCTTCAGGTCGAGACCCAGTACTTC. Translating gives CASSLEASLQVETQYF.

This rearrangement joins TRBV20-1 to TRBJ1-1, with D possibly TRBD1 on 5 matching bases. The CDR3 spans 14 residues. The V gene lost 8 bases and the J gene lost 5 bases, with 21 bases spanning the gap. In germline, CDR1 is DFQATT, CDR2 SNEGSKA (reference sequence). The CDR3 is CSPNTGRGRTEAFF. The CDR3 nucleotides are TGCAGTCCAAACACGGGGCGGGGACGGACTGAAGCTTTCTTT.

This clonotype was seen a handful of times. The CDR3 loop is CATSDSFSGRADTQYF. The CDR3 DNA reads TGTGCCACCAGTGATTCCTTTAGCGGGCGCGCAGATACGCAGTATTTT. This chain links TRBV24-1 with TRBJ2-3, with 7 positions matching TRBD2. The CDR3 runs to 16 residues. After removal of 2 bases from V and 4 bases from J, the junction contained 8 bases not matched to a gene. Germline lookup yields CDR1 KGHDR and CDR2 SFDVKD.

At least ten counts were recorded for this clonotype. V is TRBV5-1 and J is TRBJ1-5; D is undetermined. The length of the CDR3 is 14 residues. Trimming cost V 1 base and J 2 bases, with 7 bases left between them. The germline gives CDR1 SGHRS, CDR2 YFSETQ. The CDR3 spells CASSLYSGNQPQHF. In DNA form, the CDR3 reads TGCGCCAGCAGCTTGTATTCTGGCAATCAGCCCCAGCATTTT. Filled out from reference TRBV5-1 and TRBJ1-5, the complete variable domain reads KAGVTQTPRYLIKTRGQQVTLSCSPISGHRSVSWYQQTPGQGLQFLFEYFSETQRNKGNFPGRFSGRQFSNSRSEMNVSTLELGDSALYLCASSLYSGNQPQHFGDGTRLSIL.

The CDR3 region is CSAGPEETQYF. The CDR3 DNA is TGCAGCGCCGGACCAGAAGAGACCCAGTACTTC. V is TRBV29-1 and J is TRBJ2-5; unclear D gene. The germline V gene has CDR1 SQVTM and CDR2 ANQGSEA. Trimming shortened V by 7 bases and J by 3 bases, and 9 bases separated the two germline ends. This CDR3 comprises 11 residues.

The chain uses TRBV4-1 and TRBJ1-4; 10 nucleotides line up with TRBD1. The V gene end was trimmed by 4 bases and the J gene end by 7 bases; junction bases not matched to a gene: 6. CDR3 size: 15 residues. CDR1 is MGHRA and CDR2 is YSYEKL in the germline V gene. The CDR3 loop is CASSLRDRGGEKLFF. The CDR3 nucleotides read TGCGCCAGCAGCCTCCGGGACAGGGGCGGTGAAAAACTGTTTTTT.

This clonotype was seen more than once but under ten times. The chain combines TRBV27 with TRBJ2-7; 11 bases match TRBD2. CDR1 MNHEY and CDR2 SMNVEV come from the germline V gene (reference sequence). There are 14 residues in the CDR3. V was pared by 7 bases and J by 6 bases, with 8 bases of the junction left unmatched. The CDR3 region has the DNA TGTGCCAGCACCCATAGCGGGAGGGCCGGCGAGCAGTACGTC. Translating it yields CASTHSGRAGEQYV.

This clonotype was found a few times. The CDR3 protein is CSAWTAGGPTYNEQFF. In DNA, the CDR3 is TGCAGTGCTTGGACGGCGGGAGGGCCGACCTACAATGAGCAGTTCTTC. This chain joins TRBV20-1 and TRBJ2-1; TRBD2 matches 9 bases. V trimming: 5 bases; J trimming: 2 bases; junction bases outside the gene matches: 10. This CDR3 contains 16 residues. Germline values: CDR1 DFQATT, CDR2 SNEGSKA (reference sequence).

This clonotype was seen many times. The rearrangement uses TRBV3-1 and TRBJ2-3, with D hard to call. This CDR3 is built from 13 residues. Germline V gives CDR1 LGHDT, CDR2 YNNKEL (reference sequence). V was trimmed by 1 base and J by 2 bases, leaving 4 bases between them. CDR3: CASSQGFTDTQYF. The CDR3 DNA follows: TGTGCCAGCAGCCAAGGATTCACAGATACGCAGTATTTT.

The chain couples TRBV12-3 or TRBV12-4 to TRBJ2-2, with a possible D match to TRBD1 (6 bases). CDR3 length equals 16 residues. Trimming removed 5 bases from V and 1 base from J, with 14 bases in between. The CDR3 region has the DNA TGTGCCAGCAGTCCAGGGGTGACATTGAACACCGGGGAGCTGTTTTTT. The encoded protein is CASSPGVTLNTGELFF.

The CDR3 spells CASSETFGGRTEAFF. In nucleotides, the CDR3 is TGTGCCAGCTCAGAAACTTTCGGGGGTCGGACTGAAGCTTTCTTT. This rearrangement joins TRBV18 to TRBJ1-1, with D tentatively TRBD1 (5 bases). The CDR3 totals 15 residues. Germline V gene lookup returns CDR1 KGHSH and CDR2 LQKENI. Trimming shortened V by 5 bases and J by 5 bases, and 18 bases separated the two germline ends.

This clonotype was seen a handful of times. The chain has TRBV5-8 and TRBJ1-5; D gene unclear. The CDR3 has 15 residues. The germline gives CDR1 SGHTS, CDR2 YDEGEE. V lost 3 bases and J 0 bases, leaving 10 bases between the germline ends. The CDR3 nucleotides read TGTGCCAGCAGCTACGGGGTTTATAGCAATCAGCCCCAGCATTTT. Its protein product is CASSYGVYSNQPQHF. Full variable domain (rest looked up from reference TRBV5-8 and TRBJ1-5): EAGVTQSPTHLIKTRGQQATLRCSPISGHTSVYWYQQALGLGLQFLLWYDEGEERNRGNFPPRFSGRQFPNYSSELNVNALELEDSALYLCASSYGVYSNQPQHFGDGTRLSIL.

The chain carries TRBV29-1 and TRBJ2-3, with TRBD2 matching over 12 bases. The germline CDR1 and CDR2 sequences are SQVTM and ANQGSEA. The CDR3 consists of 14 residues. Unmatched junction bases numbered 3, after V lost 8 bases and J lost 0 bases. This chain's CDR3 is CSFTSGRSTDTQYF. CDR3 bases: TGCAGCTTCACTAGCGGGAGGAGCACAGATACGCAGTATTTT.

This clonotype has more than one count but fewer than ten. This sequence joins TRBV7-2 and TRBJ2-6; 7 bases are shared with TRBD1. Germline lookup yields CDR1 SGHTA and CDR2 FQGNSA. J gave up 3 bases and V 7 bases, and 9 bases lay outside the gene matches. There are 16 residues in the CDR3. The CDR3 loop is CASTREWTGGANVLTF. The CDR3 region has the DNA TGTGCCAGCACCCGAGAGTGGACAGGTGGGGCCAACGTCCTGACTTTC. Full variable domain (rest looked up from reference TRBV7-2 and TRBJ2-6): GAGVSQSPSNKVTEKGKDVELRCDPISGHTALYWYRQSLGQGLEFLIYFQGNSAPDKSGLPSDRFSAERTGGSVSTLTIQRTQQEDSAVYLCASTREWTGGANVLTFGAGSRLTVL.

This clonotype was counted a few times. The gene calls are TRBV6-2 or TRBV6-3 and TRBJ2-1, with D hard to call. CDR1 MNHEY and CDR2 SVGEGT come from the germline V gene. The CDR3 totals 14 residues. The V gene lost 2 bases and the J gene lost 7 bases, with 12 bases spanning the gap. CDR3 residues: CASSYKVQGNEQFF. CDR3 coding DNA: TGTGCCAGCAGTTACAAGGTCCAAGGAAATGAGCAGTTCTTC.

The chain combines TRBV20-1 with TRBJ2-7, with 9 bases lining up with TRBD2. CDR1 and CDR2 (germline): DFQATT, SNEGSKA (reference sequence). V was pared by 1 base and J by 3 bases, with 4 bases of the junction left unmatched. The length of the CDR3 is 14 residues. CDR3 nucleotides: TGCAGTGCTAGAGTTAGCGGGAGTCTCTACGAGCAGTACTTC. This codes for CSARVSGSLYEQYF.